The sequence of this TCR beta chain was determined in a study of blood T cells in healthy people across ages. Findings and limits, study-wide: More naive CD4+ cells and higher diversity marked long-lived donors relative to aged donors. A roughly linear age-dependent decrease characterized TCR beta diversity per million T cells.

The sample holds many counts of this clonotype. Its specificity is unknown. Donors each provided 7.5 to 10 milliliters of peripheral blood. The authors extracted at least 6 micrograms of total RNA per sample. The CDR3 runs 14 residues. The germline CDR1 and CDR2 sequences are MRHNA and SNTAGT. Trimming took 2 bases from V and 7 from J; bases not matched to a gene: 5. Next came a second PCR, run for about 7 to 12 cycles, which used a sample-barcoded 5' primer along with a J-beta primer mix. TCRdb re-called the 5' RACE reads with MiXCR, one entry per CDR3 protein. In the table there are 550,000 to 800,000 distinct CDR3 sequences, roughly 32% of which are singletons.

This TCR came from a woman older than 75 in good health. This chain links TRBV6-4 with TRBJ1-2; 9 nucleotides match TRBD1. The sequencing sample was made of blood. The CDR3 region has the DNA TGTGCCAGCAGTGACGGGACAGGGTACTCTGGCTACACCTTC. Translated: CASSDGTGYSGYTF.